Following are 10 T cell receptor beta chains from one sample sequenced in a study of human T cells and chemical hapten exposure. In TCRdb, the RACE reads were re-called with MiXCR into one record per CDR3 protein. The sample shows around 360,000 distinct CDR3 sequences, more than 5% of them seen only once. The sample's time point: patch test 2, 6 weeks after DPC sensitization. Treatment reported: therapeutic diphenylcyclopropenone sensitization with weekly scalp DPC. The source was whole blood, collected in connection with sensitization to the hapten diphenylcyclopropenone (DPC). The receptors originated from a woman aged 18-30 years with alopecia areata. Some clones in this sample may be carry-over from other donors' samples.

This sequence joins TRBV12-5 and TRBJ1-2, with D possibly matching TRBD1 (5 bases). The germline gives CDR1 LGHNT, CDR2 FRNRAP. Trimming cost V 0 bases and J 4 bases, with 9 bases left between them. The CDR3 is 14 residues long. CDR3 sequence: CASGLVRGIYGYTF. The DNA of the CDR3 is TGTGCTAGTGGTTTGGTACGGGGGATCTATGGCTACACCTTC.

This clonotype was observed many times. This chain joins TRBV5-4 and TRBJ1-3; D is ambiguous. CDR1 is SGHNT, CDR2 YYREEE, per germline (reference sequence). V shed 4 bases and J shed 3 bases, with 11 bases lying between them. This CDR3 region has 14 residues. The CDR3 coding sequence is TGTGCCAGCAGCCTGCGGGGATTTGGAAACACCATATATTTT. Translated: CASSLRGFGNTIYF.

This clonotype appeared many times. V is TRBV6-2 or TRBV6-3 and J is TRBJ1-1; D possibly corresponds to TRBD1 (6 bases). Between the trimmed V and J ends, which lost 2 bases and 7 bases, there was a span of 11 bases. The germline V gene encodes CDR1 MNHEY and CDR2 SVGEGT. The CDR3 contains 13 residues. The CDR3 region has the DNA TGTGCCAGCAGTTACCTGCAGGGGAATGAAGCTTTCTTT. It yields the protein CASSYLQGNEAFF.

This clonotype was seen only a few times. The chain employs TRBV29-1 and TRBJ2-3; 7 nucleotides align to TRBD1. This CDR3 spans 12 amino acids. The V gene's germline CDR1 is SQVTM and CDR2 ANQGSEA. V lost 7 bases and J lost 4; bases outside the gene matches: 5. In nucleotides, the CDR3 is TGCAGCGCCGATACAGGGGCAGATACGCAGTATTTT. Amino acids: CSADTGADTQYF.

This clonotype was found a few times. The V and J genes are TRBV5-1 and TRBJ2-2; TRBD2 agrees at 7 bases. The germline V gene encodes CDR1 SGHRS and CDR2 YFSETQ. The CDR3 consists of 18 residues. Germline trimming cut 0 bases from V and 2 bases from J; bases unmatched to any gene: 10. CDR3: CASSLEPSGYLNTGELFF. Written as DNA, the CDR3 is TGCGCCAGCAGCTTGGAGCCTAGCGGCTACTTAAACACCGGGGAGCTGTTTTTT.

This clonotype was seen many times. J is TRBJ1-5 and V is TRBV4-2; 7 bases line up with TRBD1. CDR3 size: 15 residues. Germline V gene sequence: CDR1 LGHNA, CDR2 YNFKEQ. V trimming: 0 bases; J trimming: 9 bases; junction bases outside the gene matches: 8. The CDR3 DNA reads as TGTGCCAGCAGCCAAGAGGGCAGGGGGGTTCGGCCCCAGCATTTT. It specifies CASSQEGRGVRPQHF.

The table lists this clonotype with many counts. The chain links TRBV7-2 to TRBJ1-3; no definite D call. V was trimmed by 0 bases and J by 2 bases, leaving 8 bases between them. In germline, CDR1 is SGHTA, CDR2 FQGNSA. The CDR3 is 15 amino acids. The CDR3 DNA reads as TGTGCCAGCAGCTTAGCGAAAGATGCTGGAAACACCATATATTTT. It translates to CASSLAKDAGNTIYF.

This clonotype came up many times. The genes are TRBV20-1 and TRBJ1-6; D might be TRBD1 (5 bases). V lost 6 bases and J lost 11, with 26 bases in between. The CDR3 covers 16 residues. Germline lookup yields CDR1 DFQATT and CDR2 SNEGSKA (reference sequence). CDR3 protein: CSARRQGAPSRTPLHF. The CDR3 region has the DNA TGCAGTGCCCGGCGACAAGGGGCCCCGAGTAGGACACCCCTCCACTTT.

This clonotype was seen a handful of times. CDR3 nucleotides: TGCGCCAGCAGTGAAACACGAAACAATGAGCAGTTCTTC. Residues: CASSETRNNEQFF. The rearrangement links TRBV10-2 to TRBJ2-1; D unresolved. Germline V lookup: CDR1 WSHSY, CDR2 SAAADI. The CDR3 is 13 amino acids. Trimming pared 3 bases from V and 5 bases from J, leaving 8 bases between.

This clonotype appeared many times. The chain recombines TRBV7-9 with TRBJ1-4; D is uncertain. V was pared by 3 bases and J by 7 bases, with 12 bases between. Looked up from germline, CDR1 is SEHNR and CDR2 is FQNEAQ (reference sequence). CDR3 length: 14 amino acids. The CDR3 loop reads CASSFEQRSEKLFF. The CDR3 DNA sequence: TGTGCCAGCAGCTTTGAGCAGAGGTCTGAAAAACTGTTTTTT.